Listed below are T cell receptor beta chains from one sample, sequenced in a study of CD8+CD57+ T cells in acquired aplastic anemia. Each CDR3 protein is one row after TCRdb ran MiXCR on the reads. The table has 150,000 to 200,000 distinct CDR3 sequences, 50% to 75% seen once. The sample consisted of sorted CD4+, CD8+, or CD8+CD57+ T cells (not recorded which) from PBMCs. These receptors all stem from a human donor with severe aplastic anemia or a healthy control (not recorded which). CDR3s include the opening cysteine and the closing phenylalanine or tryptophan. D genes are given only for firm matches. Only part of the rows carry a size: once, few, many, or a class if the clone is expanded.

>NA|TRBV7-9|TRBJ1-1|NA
CASSLVSGATEAFF
TGTGCCAGCAGCTTAGTCTCAGGGGCGACTGAAGCTTTCTTT
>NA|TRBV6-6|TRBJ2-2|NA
CASSIREANTGELFF
TGTGCCAGCAGTATAAGGGAGGCGAACACCGGGGAGCTGTTTTTT
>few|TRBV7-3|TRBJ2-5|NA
CASSKGRGETQYF
TGTGCCAGCAGCAAAGGTAGAGGGGAGACCCAGTACTTC
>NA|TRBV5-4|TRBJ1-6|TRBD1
CASNDRVAGYNSPLHF
TGTGCCAGCAACGACAGGGTTGCGGGGTATAATTCACCCCTCCACTTT
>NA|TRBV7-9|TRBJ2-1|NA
CASSLSAGSYNEQFF
TGTGCCAGCAGCTTATCGGCAGGCTCCTACAATGAGCAGTTCTTC
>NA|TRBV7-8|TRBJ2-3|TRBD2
CASSSSGVGTDTQYF
TGTGCCAGCAGCTCTAGCGGGGTGGGTACAGATACGCAGTATTTT
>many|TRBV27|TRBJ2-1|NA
CASSGGADYNEQFF
TGTGCCAGCAGTGGCGGGGCGGACTACAATGAGCAGTTCTTC
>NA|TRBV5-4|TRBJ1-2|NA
CASSMDGANYGYTF
TGTGCCAGCAGCATGGACGGAGCTAACTATGGCTACACCTTC
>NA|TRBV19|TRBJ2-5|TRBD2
CATAPGGLETQYF
TGTGCCACCGCCCCGGGGGGTTTAGAGACCCAGTACTTC
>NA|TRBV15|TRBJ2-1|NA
CATRGVHEQFF
TGTGCCACCAGAGGAGTGCATGAGCAGTTCTTC
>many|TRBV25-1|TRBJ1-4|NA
CASSEFLADTNEKLFF
TGTGCCAGCAGTGAATTCCTGGCAGATACTAATGAAAAACTGTTTTTT
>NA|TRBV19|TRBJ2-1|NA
CASSNDYDNEQFF
TGTGCCAGTAGTAACGATTATGACAATGAGCAGTTCTTC
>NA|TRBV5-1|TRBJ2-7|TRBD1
CASSYSDRGGEQYF
TGCGCCAGCAGCTACTCGGACAGGGGCGGCGAGCAGTACTTC
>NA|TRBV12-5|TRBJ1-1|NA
CASGSGLAAFF
TGTGCTAGTGGTTCAGGATTGGCGGCTTTCTTT
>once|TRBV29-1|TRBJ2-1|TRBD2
CSVRLAGDEQFF
TGCAGCGTAAGACTAGCCGGCGATGAGCAGTTCTTC
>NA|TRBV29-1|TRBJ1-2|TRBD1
CSHLRDRVGYIF
TGCAGCCACCTCAGAGACAGGGTGGGCTACATCTTC
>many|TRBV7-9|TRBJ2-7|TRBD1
CASSLGQGFYEQYF
TGTGCCAGCAGCCTGGGACAGGGGTTCTACGAGCAGTACTTC
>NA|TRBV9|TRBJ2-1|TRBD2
CASSPRSGGAGYEQFF
TGTGCCAGCAGCCCCCGGAGCGGGGGGGCCGGGTATGAGCAGTTCTTC
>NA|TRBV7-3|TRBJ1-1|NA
CASSQGAQEAFF
TGTGCCAGCAGCCAAGGTGCCCAAGAAGCTTTCTTT
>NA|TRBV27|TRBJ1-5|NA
CASSLSGVQPQHF
TGTGCCAGCAGTTTATCGGGTGTTCAGCCCCAGCATTTT
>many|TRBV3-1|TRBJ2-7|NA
CASSSSGGYEQYF
TGTGCCAGCAGTTCCTCTGGAGGCTACGAGCAGTACTTC
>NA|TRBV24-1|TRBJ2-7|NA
CATSGPCSYEQYF
TGTGCCACCAGTGGTCCGTGCTCCTACGAGCAGTACTTC
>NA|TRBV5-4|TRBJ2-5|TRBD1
CATQGAQETQYF
TGTGCCACGCAGGGGGCTCAAGAGACCCAGTACTTC
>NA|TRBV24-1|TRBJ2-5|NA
CATSDRDLTPRPSKTQYF
TGTGCCACCAGTGATCGCGACCTAACCCCCCGACCATCGAAGACCCAGTACTTC
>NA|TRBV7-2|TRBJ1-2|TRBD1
CASSKGQGAEGYTF
TGTGCCAGCAGCAAAGGACAGGGGGCGGAAGGCTACACCTTC
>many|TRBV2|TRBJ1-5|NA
CASSERGGGNQPQHF
TGTGCCAGCAGTGAGAGGGGAGGGGGCAATCAGCCCCAGCATTTT
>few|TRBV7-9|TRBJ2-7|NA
CASSPRGRANYEQYF
TGTGCCAGCAGCCCCCGAGGCCGGGCCAACTACGAGCAGTACTTC
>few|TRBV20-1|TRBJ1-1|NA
CSATLTSEAFF
TGCAGTGCTACGCTAACGTCTGAAGCTTTCTTT
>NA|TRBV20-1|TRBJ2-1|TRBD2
CSASRRGTSGVNEQFF
TGCAGTGCTTCTCGTCGCGGGACTAGCGGGGTGAATGAGCAGTTCTTC
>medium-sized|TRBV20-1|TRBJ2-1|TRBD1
CSPWDRNYNEQFF
TGCAGTCCTTGGGACAGGAATTACAATGAGCAGTTCTTC
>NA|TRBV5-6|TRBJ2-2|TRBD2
CASSLVLAGLTTGELFF
TGTGCCAGCAGCTTGGTACTAGCGGGCCTAACCACCGGGGAGCTGTTTTTT